The clone carrying this T cell receptor beta chain was picked up a small number of times. What it recognizes is unknown. Trimming cost V 7 bases and J 4 bases, with 10 bases left between them. CDR1 and CDR2 (germline): SGHVS, FNYEAQ. This CDR3 is 13 amino acids long. This entry comes from a study of ipilimumab plus nivolumab after autologous stem cell transplantation. About the research overall: Patients received a median of roughly five ipilimumab and roughly 8 nivolumab doses. Both relapsed and primary refractory DLBCL were included.

The protocol was immunoSEQ multiplex PCR, while the TCRdb copy is restricted to in-frame clones and leaves out a portion. Of 22,000 or so clones detected, less than 85% appear once; the ten largest clones hold around a quarter. Checkpoint therapy with ipilimumab 1 mg/kg began 14 to 28 days after transplant. Whole-study findings and limits: Authors suggest TCR repertoire, Treg phenotype and gut microbiota support further study.

This chain connects TRBV7-6 to TRBJ2-2, with D perhaps matching TRBD2 (6 bases). The sample was PBMCs, taken in a trial of ipilimumab plus nivolumab as post-transplant consolidation. This TCR was sampled from a male donor with diffuse large B-cell lymphoma. CDR3 in DNA: TGTGCCAGCAACCAGGGAGGCACCGGGGAGCTGTTTTTT. This sequence encodes CASNQGGTGELFF. The full variable domain, its missing parts supplied by reference TRBV7-6 and TRBJ2-2, is GAGVSQSPRYKVTKRGQDVALRCDPISGHVSLYWYRQALGQGPEFLTYFNYEAQQDKSGLPNDRFSAERPEGSISTLTIQRTEQRDSAMYRCASNQGGTGELFFGEGSRLTVL.